The subject of this entry is one T cell receptor (beta chain). Antigen specificity is unknown. These data belong to a study of beta chain features in type 1 diabetes. Whole-study results and caveats: HLA influence on TCRB rearrangement stayed unresolved here. Sampled from patients, naive, central memory and Treg TCRB repertoires appeared more similar than those sampled from healthy donors. All four CD4+ subsets of Type 1 diabetes patients contained TCRB CDR3s that were moderately but significantly shorter.

Of the isolated RNA, all was reverse transcribed, and so the sequenced material was expressed TCRB transcripts. The repertoire was sequenced with immunoSEQ multiplex PCR; TCRdb's copy has only in-frame clones and lacks some. This sample yields 200,000 to 250,000 clones, of which less than 35% are seen a single time; around 4% belongs to the top ten. The source of this sequence is a man aged 25-45 years in good health. The sequenced sample consisted of central memory CD4+ T cells from blood.

The CDR3: CAWSVLFSTTSGREEAYEQYF. CDR3 DNA sequence: TGTGCCTGGAGTGTACTCTTTAGTACAACTAGCGGGAGGGAGGAGGCCTACGAGCAGTACTTC. This chain uses TRBV30 with TRBJ2-7; 13 bases agree with TRBD2. V lost 0 bases, J lost 2 bases, and 19 bases stayed unmatched. Germline CDR1 is GTSNPN and CDR2 is SVGIG (reference sequence). There are 21 residues in the CDR3.